Following are 23 T cell receptor beta chains from one sample sequenced in a study of T cell responses to AZD1222 COVID-19 vaccine. Sequenced by immunoSEQ multiplex PCR; TCRdb stores in-frame clones only, minus some. There are 120,000 to 150,000 clones in the sample; roughly 93% occur only once, and 1.5% to 2.5% lies in the top ten. Source: peripheral blood, taken 28 days after the second AZD1222 dose. These TCRs come from an adult who received the AZD1222 COVID-19 vaccine.

The CDR3 is CASSLGPSDRGSTYEQYF. CDR3 nucleotides: TGCGCCAGCAGCTTGGGTCCCTCTGACAGGGGGAGCACCTACGAGCAGTACTTC. The chain recombines TRBV5-1 with TRBJ2-7; 9 nucleotides match TRBD1. This CDR3 has 18 amino acids. Losses at the gene ends were 0 bases for V and 2 bases for J; bases not matched to a gene: 12. Germline assignment: CDR1 SGHRS and CDR2 YFSETQ.

The chain couples TRBV6-2 or TRBV6-3 to TRBJ1-1, with D possibly matching TRBD1 (6 bases). Germline V lookup: CDR1 MNHEY, CDR2 SVGEGT. The V end was cut by 4 bases, the J end by 8 bases, with 14 bases between. The CDR3 consists of 13 residues. The CDR3 sequence: CASSSAGGLEAFF. The CDR3 DNA sequence: TGTGCCAGCAGTTCAGCCGGGGGCTTGGAAGCTTTCTTT.

V usage is TRBV7-3 and J usage is TRBJ1-1, with D possibly being TRBD1 (5 bases). This CDR3 region has 13 residues. Germline V gene lookup returns CDR1 SGHTA and CDR2 FQGTGA. With 5 bases removed from V and 4 bases from J, the gap between germline ends came to 11 bases. Here the CDR3 DNA reads TGTGCCAGCAGCCCAACTGGGGGCACTGAAGCTTTCTTT. Amino acid sequence: CASSPTGGTEAFF. The full variable domain, in which reference TRBV7-3 and TRBJ1-1 provide the parts outside the CDR3, is GAGVSQTPSNKVTEKGKYVELRCDPISGHTALYWYRQSLGQGPEFLIYFQGTGAADDSGLPNDRFFAVRPEGSVSTLKIQRTERGDSAVYLCASSPTGGTEAFFGQGTRLTVV.

The rearrangement uses TRBV6-5 and TRBJ2-1, with unresolved D. Germline CDR1 MNHEY, CDR2 SVGAGI. Trimming took 5 bases from V and 4 from J, leaving 9 bases between them. The length of the CDR3 is 13 residues. CDR3 protein: CASSTPGYNEQFF. The CDR3 DNA follows: TGTGCCAGCAGTACCCCGGGTTACAATGAGCAGTTCTTC.

The V and J genes are TRBV7-8 and TRBJ2-1, with D hard to call. V lost 1 base and J 0 bases, leaving 13 bases between the germline ends. The CDR3 loop spans 17 amino acids. Germline V gene data show CDR1 as SGHVS and CDR2 as FQNEAQ. The CDR3 DNA reads TGTGCCAGCAGCTTAGAAGGTTCCGGGTTCTCCTACAATGAGCAGTTCTTC. Translation gives CASSLEGSGFSYNEQFF. Full variable domain (rest looked up from reference TRBV7-8 and TRBJ2-1): GAGVSQSPRYKVAKRGQDVALRCDPISGHVSLFWYQQALGQGPEFLTYFQNEAQLDKSGLPSDRFFAERPEGSVSTLKIQRTQQEDSAVYLCASSLEGSGFSYNEQFFGPGTRLTVL.

The chain employs TRBV5-1 and TRBJ2-2; 9 bases are shared with TRBD1. After removal of 4 bases from V and 6 bases from J, the junction contained 7 bases not matched to a gene. The germline gives CDR1 SGHRS, CDR2 YFSETQ. The CDR3 is 15 residues long. CDR3 nucleotides: TGCGCCAGCAGCCCACGGACAGGGGAGGCCGGGGAGCTGTTTTTT. Amino acids: CASSPRTGEAGELFF. Based on the CDR3 plus reference TRBV5-1 and TRBJ2-2, the full variable domain is KAGVTQTPRYLIKTRGQQVTLSCSPISGHRSVSWYQQTPGQGLQFLFEYFSETQRNKGNFPGRFSGRQFSNSRSEMNVSTLELGDSALYLCASSPRTGEAGELFFGEGSRLTVL.

V usage is TRBV20-1 and J usage is TRBJ1-1, with D hard to call. With 3 bases removed from V and 0 bases from J, the gap between germline ends came to 8 bases. The CDR3 has 13 amino acids. Germline lookup yields CDR1 DFQATT and CDR2 SNEGSKA (reference sequence). The CDR3 spells CSASRQLNTEAFF. The DNA of the CDR3 is TGCAGTGCTAGTCGTCAGCTGAACACTGAAGCTTTCTTT.

V usage is TRBV19 and J usage is TRBJ2-5, with D perhaps matching TRBD2 (5 bases). Germline CDR1 reads LNHDA; CDR2 reads SQIVND (reference sequence). The CDR3 is 13 amino acids. V lost 3 bases and J lost 3, with 8 bases in between. The CDR3, as DNA: TGTGCCAGTAGTATGGACTTCGAAGAGACCCAGTACTTC. Translated: CASSMDFEETQYF.

CDR3 in DNA: TGTGCCAGTAGTATTAACGGGGGAGATAATTCACCCCTCCACTTT. Its translation: CASSINGGDNSPLHF. The chain combines TRBV19 with TRBJ1-6; D possibly corresponds to TRBD1 (5 bases). The CDR3 extends over 15 amino acids. Per the germline V gene, CDR1 is LNHDA and CDR2 is SQIVND (reference sequence). V was trimmed by 3 bases and J by 5 bases, leaving 11 bases between them.

V usage is TRBV2 and J usage is TRBJ2-7; a weak D match, TRBD1 (5 bases). This CDR3 region has 14 residues. With 1 base removed from V and 5 bases from J, the gap between germline ends came to 12 bases. Germline assignment: CDR1 SNHLY and CDR2 FYNNEI. The CDR3 protein is CASSEGLGVNEQYF. CDR3 coding DNA: TGTGCCAGCAGTGAAGGTTTAGGGGTCAACGAGCAGTACTTC.

The chain is built from TRBV10-2 and TRBJ1-1; D ambiguous. The germline gives CDR1 WSHSY, CDR2 SAAADI. V was cut by 8 bases and J by 6 bases, with 10 bases left in between. The CDR3 extends over 11 amino acids. The CDR3 bases are TGCGCCAGCTCGGGAGGCGCTGAAGCTTTCTTT. This encodes CASSGGAEAFF.

The table lists this clone with a count of one. The CDR3, as DNA: TGTGCCAGCAGCGTTACACAGGGGACTGGGACCACCATATATTTT. This translates into CASSVTQGTGTTIYF. The chain recombines TRBV9 with TRBJ1-3; 7 nucleotides match TRBD1. V shed 2 bases, J shed 9 bases, and the junction held 11 bases outside the gene matches. The germline CDR1 and CDR2 sequences are SGDLS and YYNGEE. The CDR3 consists of 15 residues.

This clone was observed once. The chain has TRBV11-1 and TRBJ2-2; tentatively, D is TRBD2 (5 bases). Trimming cost V 7 bases and J 4 bases, with 7 bases left between them. There are 12 residues in the CDR3. The germline V gene encodes CDR1 SGHAT and CDR2 FQDESV (reference sequence). The CDR3 here is CASTGFTGELFF. In nucleotides, the CDR3 is TGTGCCAGCACGGGGTTCACCGGGGAGCTGTTTTTT.

The chain uses TRBV28 and TRBJ1-2, with TRBD1 identical over 7 bases. Trimming took 5 bases from V and 4 from J; bases not matched to a gene: 7. This CDR3 is built from 14 residues. Germline V gives CDR1 MDHEN, CDR2 SYDVKM. CDR3 protein: CASSTTRGPYGYTF. The CDR3 bases are TGTGCCAGCAGTACGACGAGGGGGCCCTATGGCTACACCTTC.

J is TRBJ2-1 and V is TRBV28; 7 bases are a match to TRBD2. CDR1 MDHEN and CDR2 SYDVKM come from the germline V gene. The CDR3 is 15 residues long. The V and J ends lost 6 bases and 1 base, in that order; junction bases with no gene match: 6. CDR3 sequence: CASSPGGGSYNEQFF. The CDR3 DNA follows: TGTGCCAGCAGCCCGGGGGGAGGGTCCTACAATGAGCAGTTCTTC.

The chain recombines TRBV6-5 with TRBJ2-7; 8 bases line up with TRBD1. The CDR3 is made up of 15 amino acids. V was pared by 5 bases and J by 2 bases, with 8 bases of the junction left unmatched. Germline CDR1 and CDR2: MNHEY and SVGAGI. CDR3 nucleotides: TGTGCCAGCAGTAACCAGGGGGCGACCCCCTACGAGCAGTACTTC. It yields the protein CASSNQGATPYEQYF.

The gene calls are TRBV7-9 and TRBJ2-3; 8 positions agree with TRBD2. Germline V CDR1 and CDR2: SEHNR, FQNEAQ (reference sequence). V was pared by 5 bases and J by 4 bases, with 8 bases of the junction left unmatched. The CDR3 has 15 residues. The CDR3 loop reads CASSRSGRGADTQYF. The CDR3 DNA follows: TGTGCCAGCAGCCGAAGCGGGAGAGGCGCAGATACGCAGTATTTT.

This chain connects TRBV12-3 or TRBV12-4 to TRBJ2-1, with D perhaps TRBD1 (6 bases). V shed 3 bases and J shed 10 bases, with 7 bases lying between them. The CDR3 is 11 amino acids. The DNA of the CDR3 is TGTGCCAGCAGTTTCGGGACAGAGCAGTTCTTC. This translates into CASSFGTEQFF.

The rearrangement links TRBV18 to TRBJ1-5; possibly TRBD1 for D (5 bases). The V end lost 5 bases, the J end lost 9 bases, and 11 bases lay between the germline ends. Germline CDR1 and CDR2: KGHSH and LQKENI. This CDR3 has 12 residues. CDR3 in amino acids: CASSMRGGPQHF. The CDR3 coding sequence is TGTGCCAGCTCAATGCGGGGCGGGCCCCAGCATTTT.

Only one count was recorded for this clone. The rearrangement links TRBV19 to TRBJ2-5, with 8 bases lining up with TRBD1. Germline loops: CDR1 LNHDA, CDR2 SQIVND (reference sequence). Trimming took 4 bases from V and 8 from J; bases not matched to a gene: 9. This CDR3 region has 14 residues. Here the CDR3 reads CASSTGGRGLTQYF. DNA for the CDR3: TGTGCCAGTAGTACCGGCGGCAGGGGGCTTACCCAGTACTTC.

This chain uses TRBV18 with TRBJ1-1; D gene unclear. With 4 bases removed from V and 5 bases from J, the gap between germline ends came to 20 bases. CDR1 is KGHSH, CDR2 LQKENI, per germline. The CDR3 is 16 amino acids. This CDR3 is CASSLSGPLGGTEAFF. DNA of the CDR3: TGTGCCAGCTCACTTTCGGGCCCCTTAGGCGGGACTGAAGCTTTCTTT.

The chain uses TRBV5-1 and TRBJ1-2; 7 nucleotides line up with TRBD1. This CDR3 is built from 14 residues. J gave up 4 bases and V 3 bases, and 6 bases lay outside the gene matches. The V gene's germline CDR1 is SGHRS and CDR2 YFSETQ. CDR3 in amino acids: CASSWGDSPYGYTF. The CDR3 bases are TGCGCCAGCAGCTGGGGGGACAGTCCCTATGGCTACACCTTC. Combining the CDR3 with reference TRBV5-1 and TRBJ1-2 gives the whole variable domain KAGVTQTPRYLIKTRGQQVTLSCSPISGHRSVSWYQQTPGQGLQFLFEYFSETQRNKGNFPGRFSGRQFSNSRSEMNVSTLELGDSALYLCASSWGDSPYGYTFGSGTRLTVV.

J is TRBJ2-3 and V is TRBV9; no definite D call. V lost 0 bases, J lost 2 bases, and 10 bases lay in between. CDR3 length equals 15 residues. Germline V gives CDR1 SGDLS, CDR2 YYNGEE. In DNA form, the CDR3 reads TGTGCCAGCAGCGTAGGGGCGACCGCCACAGATACGCAGTATTTT. Encoded protein: CASSVGATATDTQYF.